The T cell receptor beta chain under discussion was sequenced for a study of OX40 agonist ivuxolimab in advanced cancers. Study-level information: Ivuxolimab, an antibody acting as an agonist of OX40 (CD134), was used to treat patients. The study enrolled dose-escalation patients with hepatocellular carcinoma, melanoma, renal cell or head and neck cancer. General study points: Dosing at 0.1 to 3.0 mg/kg was accompanied by clonal expansion of CD4+ and CD8+ blood T cells by week 6.

A history of autoimmune disease or systemic immunosuppression excluded patients. Method: immunoSEQ multiplex PCR; TCRdb's copy keeps in-frame clones and lacks some. The sample has tens of thousands of clones, approximately 90% seen once. Of note for this clone: What it recognizes is unknown.

The CDR3 sequence is 13 residues long. The germline CDR1 and CDR2 sequences are SGHNT and YYREEE (reference sequence). Between the trimmed V and J ends, which lost 3 bases and 4 bases, there was a span of 7 bases. The origin of this receptor is an adult with an advanced solid tumor such as melanoma, head and neck, liver or kidney cancer. The specimen comprised CD4+ or CD8+ T cells sorted from blood, sampled in a trial of the OX40 agonist ivuxolimab. This chain joins TRBV5-4 and TRBJ1-4, with D maybe TRBD1 (6 bases). CDR3 bases: TGTGCCAGCAGCTGGGACATTAATGAAAAACTGTTTTTT. It specifies CASSWDINEKLFF.